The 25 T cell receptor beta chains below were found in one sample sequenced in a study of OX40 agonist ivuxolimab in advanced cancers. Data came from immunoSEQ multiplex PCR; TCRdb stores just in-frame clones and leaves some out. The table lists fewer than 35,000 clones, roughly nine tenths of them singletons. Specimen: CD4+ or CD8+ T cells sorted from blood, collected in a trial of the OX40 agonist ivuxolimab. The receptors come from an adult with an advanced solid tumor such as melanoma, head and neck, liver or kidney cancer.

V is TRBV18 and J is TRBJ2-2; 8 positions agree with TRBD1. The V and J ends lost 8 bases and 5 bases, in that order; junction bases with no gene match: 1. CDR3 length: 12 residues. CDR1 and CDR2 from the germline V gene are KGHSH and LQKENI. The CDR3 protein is CASDRGTGELFF. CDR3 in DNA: TGTGCCAGCGACAGGGGAACCGGGGAGCTGTTTTTT.

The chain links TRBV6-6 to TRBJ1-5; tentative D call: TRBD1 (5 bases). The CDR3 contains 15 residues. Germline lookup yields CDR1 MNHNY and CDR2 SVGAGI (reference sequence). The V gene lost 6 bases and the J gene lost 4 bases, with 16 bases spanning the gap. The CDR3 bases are TGTGCCAGCAGCTGGGGACGGGGGGAAAATCAGCCCCAGCATTTT. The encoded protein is CASSWGRGENQPQHF.

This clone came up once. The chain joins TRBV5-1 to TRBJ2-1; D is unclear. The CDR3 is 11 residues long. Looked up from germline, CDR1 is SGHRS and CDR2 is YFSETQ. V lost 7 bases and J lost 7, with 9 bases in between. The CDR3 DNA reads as TGCGCCAGCCGAACCCTGAATGAGCAGTTCTTC. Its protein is CASRTLNEQFF.

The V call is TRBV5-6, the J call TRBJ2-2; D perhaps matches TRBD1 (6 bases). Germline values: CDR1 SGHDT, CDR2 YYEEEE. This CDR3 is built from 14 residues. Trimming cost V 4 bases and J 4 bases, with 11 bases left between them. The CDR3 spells CASSSTGFTGELFF. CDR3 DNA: TGTGCCAGCAGCAGTACAGGGTTCACCGGGGAGCTGTTTTTT.

CDR3 residues: CASSPQARTSGRSTDTQYF. In DNA form, the CDR3 reads TGTGCCAGCAGCCCCCAGGCCAGGACTAGCGGGCGAAGCACAGATACGCAGTATTTT. The chain links TRBV4-2 to TRBJ2-3, with 11 bases identical to TRBD2. Trimming at V came to 4 bases and at J to 0 bases, leaving 12 bases not matched to a gene. The CDR3 is 19 residues long. Germline CDR1 is LGHNA and CDR2 is YNFKEQ.

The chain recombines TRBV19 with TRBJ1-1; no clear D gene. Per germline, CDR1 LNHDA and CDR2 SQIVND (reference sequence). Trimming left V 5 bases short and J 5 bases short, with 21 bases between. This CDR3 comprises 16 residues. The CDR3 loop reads CASSSWTDEGGTEAFF. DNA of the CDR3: TGTGCCAGTAGTTCCTGGACGGACGAAGGTGGAACTGAAGCTTTCTTT.

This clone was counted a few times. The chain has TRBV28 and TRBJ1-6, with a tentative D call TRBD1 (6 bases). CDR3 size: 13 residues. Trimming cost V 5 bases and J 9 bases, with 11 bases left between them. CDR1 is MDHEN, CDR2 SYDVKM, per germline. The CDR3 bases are TGTGCCAGCAGTCCCGGACAGACTTCACCCCTCCACTTT. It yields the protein CASSPGQTSPLHF. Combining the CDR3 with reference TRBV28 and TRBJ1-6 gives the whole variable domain DVKVTQSSRYLVKRTGEKVFLECVQDMDHENMFWYRQDPGLGLRLIYFSYDVKMKEKGDIPEGYSVSREKKERFSLILESASTNQTSMYLCASSPGQTSPLHFGNGTRLTVT.

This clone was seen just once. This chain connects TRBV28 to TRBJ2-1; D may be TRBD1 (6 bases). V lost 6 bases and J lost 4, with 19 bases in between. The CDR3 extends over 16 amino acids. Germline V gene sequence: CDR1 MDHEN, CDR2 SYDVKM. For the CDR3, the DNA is TGTGCCAGCAGGAGCCCGCGGACAGAGGTTTACAATGAGCAGTTCTTC. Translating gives CASRSPRTEVYNEQFF.

The CDR3 protein is CASSVDIGNTIYF. The CDR3 region has the DNA TGTGCCAGCAGCGTAGATATCGGAAACACCATATATTTT. The chain employs TRBV9 and TRBJ1-3, with D hard to call. The germline gives CDR1 SGDLS, CDR2 YYNGEE. The germline V and J ends were trimmed by 0 bases and 4 bases, with 5 bases remaining between them. The CDR3 runs 13 residues.

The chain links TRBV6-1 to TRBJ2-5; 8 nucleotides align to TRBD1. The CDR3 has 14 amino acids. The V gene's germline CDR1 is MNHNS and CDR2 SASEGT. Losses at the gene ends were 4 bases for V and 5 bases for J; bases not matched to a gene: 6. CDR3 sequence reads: CASSVRQGWETQYF. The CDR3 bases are TGTGCCAGCAGTGTAAGACAGGGGTGGGAGACCCAGTACTTC.

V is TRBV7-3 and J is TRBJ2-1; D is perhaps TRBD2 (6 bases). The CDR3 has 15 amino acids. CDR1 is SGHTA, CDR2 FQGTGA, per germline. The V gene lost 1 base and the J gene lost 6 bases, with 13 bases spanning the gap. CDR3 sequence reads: CASSLNRAGSNEQFF. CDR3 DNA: TGTGCCAGCAGCTTAAACCGGGCGGGGTCCAATGAGCAGTTCTTC.

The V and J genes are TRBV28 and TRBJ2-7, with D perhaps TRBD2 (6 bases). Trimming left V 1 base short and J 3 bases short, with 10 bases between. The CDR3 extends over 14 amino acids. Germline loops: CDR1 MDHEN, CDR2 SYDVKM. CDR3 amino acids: CASSLYGTDYEQYF. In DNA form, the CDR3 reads TGTGCCAGCAGTTTATATGGGACTGACTACGAGCAGTACTTC.

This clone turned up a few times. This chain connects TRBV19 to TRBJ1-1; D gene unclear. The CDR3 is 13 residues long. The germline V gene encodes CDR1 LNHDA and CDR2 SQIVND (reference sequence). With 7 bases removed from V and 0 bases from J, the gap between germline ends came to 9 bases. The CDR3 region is CASNKGLNTEAFF. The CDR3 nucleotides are TGTGCCAGTAATAAGGGTTTGAACACTGAAGCTTTCTTT.

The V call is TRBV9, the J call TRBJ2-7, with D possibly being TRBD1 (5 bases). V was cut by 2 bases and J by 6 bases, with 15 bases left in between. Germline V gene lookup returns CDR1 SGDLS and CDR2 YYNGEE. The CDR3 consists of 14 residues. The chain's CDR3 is CASSVEQLGPEQYF. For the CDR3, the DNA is TGTGCCAGCAGCGTGGAACAGCTGGGGCCCGAGCAGTACTTC.

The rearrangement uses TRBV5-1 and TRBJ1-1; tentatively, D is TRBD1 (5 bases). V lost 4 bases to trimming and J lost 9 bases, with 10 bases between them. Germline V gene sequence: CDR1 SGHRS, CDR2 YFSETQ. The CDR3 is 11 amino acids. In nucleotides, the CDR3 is TGCGCCAGCAGCAACGACAGACAAGCTTTCTTT. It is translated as CASSNDRQAFF.

The CDR3 is CASSRDRSNYGYTF. For the CDR3, the DNA is TGTGCCAGCAGTCGGGACAGGAGTAACTATGGCTACACCTTC. The chain links TRBV2 to TRBJ1-2, with 8 positions matching TRBD1. Per the germline V gene, CDR1 is SNHLY and CDR2 is FYNNEI. This CDR3 is 14 amino acids long. Losses at the gene ends were 5 bases for V and 1 base for J; bases not matched to a gene: 3.

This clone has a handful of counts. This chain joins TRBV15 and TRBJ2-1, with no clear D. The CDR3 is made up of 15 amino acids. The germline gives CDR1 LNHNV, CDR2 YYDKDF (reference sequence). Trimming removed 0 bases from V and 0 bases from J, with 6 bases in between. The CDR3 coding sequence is TGTGCCACCAGCAGAGAGATGAGCTCCTACAATGAGCAGTTCTTC. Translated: CATSREMSSYNEQFF.

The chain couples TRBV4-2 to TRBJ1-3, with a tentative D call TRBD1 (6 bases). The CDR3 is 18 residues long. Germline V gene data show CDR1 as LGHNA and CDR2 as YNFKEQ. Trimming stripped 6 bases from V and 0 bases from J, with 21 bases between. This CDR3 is CASRPHAEGRGSGNTIYF. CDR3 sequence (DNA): TGTGCCAGCAGACCCCATGCCGAAGGCAGGGGCTCTGGAAACACCATATATTTT.

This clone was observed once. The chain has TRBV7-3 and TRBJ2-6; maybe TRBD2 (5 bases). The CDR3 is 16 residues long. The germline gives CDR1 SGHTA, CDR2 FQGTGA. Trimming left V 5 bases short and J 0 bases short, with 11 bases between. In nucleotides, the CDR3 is TGTGCCAGCAGCCGACCGGGAATCTCTGGGGCCAACGTCCTGACTTTC. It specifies CASSRPGISGANVLTF.

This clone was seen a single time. CDR3 amino acids: CASRSLRGRDNYGYTF. The DNA for the CDR3 is TGTGCCAGCAGATCACTTAGGGGGCGCGATAACTATGGCTACACCTTC. The V call is TRBV11-2, the J call TRBJ1-2, with TRBD1 identical over 7 bases. Unmatched junction bases numbered 11, after V lost 6 bases and J lost 1 base. Germline CDR1 and CDR2: SGHAT and FQNNGV. This CDR3 is built from 16 residues.

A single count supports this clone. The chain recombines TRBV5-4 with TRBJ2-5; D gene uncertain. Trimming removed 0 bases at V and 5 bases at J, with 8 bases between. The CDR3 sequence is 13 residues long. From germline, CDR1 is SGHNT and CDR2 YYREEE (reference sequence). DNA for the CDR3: TGTGCCAGCAGCTTGGGCCCCCGGGAGACCCAGTACTTC. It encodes CASSLGPRETQYF.

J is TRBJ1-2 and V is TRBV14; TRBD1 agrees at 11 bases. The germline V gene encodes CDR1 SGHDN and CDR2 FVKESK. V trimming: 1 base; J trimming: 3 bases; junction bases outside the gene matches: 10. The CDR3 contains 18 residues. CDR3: CASSQVMNPGQGDYGYTF. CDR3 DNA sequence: TGTGCCAGCAGCCAAGTTATGAATCCGGGACAGGGGGACTATGGCTACACCTTC.

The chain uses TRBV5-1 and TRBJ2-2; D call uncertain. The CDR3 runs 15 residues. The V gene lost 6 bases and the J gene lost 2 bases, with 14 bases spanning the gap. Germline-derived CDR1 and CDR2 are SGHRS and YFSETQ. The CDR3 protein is CASKTQVINTGELFF. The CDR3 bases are TGCGCCAGCAAAACTCAGGTGATCAACACCGGGGAGCTGTTTTTT.

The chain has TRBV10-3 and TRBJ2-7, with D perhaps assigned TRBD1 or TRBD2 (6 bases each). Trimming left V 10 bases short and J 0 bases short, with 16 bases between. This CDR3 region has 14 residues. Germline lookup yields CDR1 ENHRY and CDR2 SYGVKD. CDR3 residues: CATRGGIDSYEQYF. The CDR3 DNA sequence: TGTGCCACCAGGGGCGGGATCGACTCCTACGAGCAGTACTTC.

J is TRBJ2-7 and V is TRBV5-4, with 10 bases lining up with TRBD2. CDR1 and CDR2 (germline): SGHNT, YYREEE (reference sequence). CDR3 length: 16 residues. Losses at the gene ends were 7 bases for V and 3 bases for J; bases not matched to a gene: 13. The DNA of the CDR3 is TGTGCCAGCTCCCGCCGGGCTAGCGGGAGAGTCTACGAGCAGTACTTC. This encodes CASSRRASGRVYEQYF.